These 23 T cell receptor beta chains were all obtained from the same sample, sequenced in a study of Ad26.COV2.S vaccination and SARS-CoV-2 variants. The repertoire was sequenced with immunoSEQ multiplex PCR; TCRdb's copy has only in-frame clones and lacks some. The table lists roughly 510,000 clones, 70% to 90% of them singletons, with roughly 13% in the top ten. The sample's treatment: over 15 received Ad26.COV2.S at low or high dose, single or two shots; about five received placebo; per-sample allocation not given. Sample collection was performed on day 63 after the first vaccine or placebo injection. Sequenced material: peripheral blood, taken in a trial of Ad26.COV2.S vaccine versus placebo. The origin of the receptors is a person aged 18-60 years who received the Ad26.COV2.S COVID-19 vaccine or a placebo.

This chain connects TRBV10-3 to TRBJ1-5; D gene ambiguous. The CDR3 totals 13 residues. V was pared by 0 bases and J by 7 bases, with 7 bases between. Germline loops: CDR1 ENHRY, CDR2 SYGVKD. This CDR3 reads CAISESSWQPQHF. For the CDR3, the DNA is TGTGCCATCAGTGAGTCGTCGTGGCAGCCCCAGCATTTT.

This clone was seen a single time. V usage is TRBV19 and J usage is TRBJ2-6; D perhaps matches TRBD1 (6 bases). V was trimmed by 3 bases and J by 0 bases, leaving 12 bases between them. Germline V gives CDR1 LNHDA, CDR2 SQIVND (reference sequence). The CDR3 runs 17 residues. CDR3 protein: CASSIPTGGSGANVLTF. In nucleotides, the CDR3 is TGTGCCAGTAGTATCCCGACAGGAGGCTCTGGGGCCAACGTCCTGACTTTC.

The V call is TRBV28, the J call TRBJ2-2; possibly TRBD2 for D (6 bases). The V end was cut by 10 bases, the J end by 2 bases, with 14 bases between. This CDR3 has 14 amino acids. Germline-derived CDR1 and CDR2 are MDHEN and SYDVKM. The CDR3 sequence is CAILGGSNTGELFF. CDR3 in DNA: TGTGCCATCCTCGGGGGTTCAAACACCGGGGAGCTGTTTTTT. The variable domain in full, completed from reference TRBV28 and TRBJ2-2, reads DVKVTQSSRYLVKRTGEKVFLECVQDMDHENMFWYRQDPGLGLRLIYFSYDVKMKEKGDIPEGYSVSREKKERFSLILESASTNQTSMYLCAILGGSNTGELFFGEGSRLTVL.

The chain joins TRBV28 to TRBJ1-5, with 8 bases aligning to TRBD1. After removal of 2 bases from V and 15 bases from J, the junction contained 6 bases not matched to a gene. This CDR3 contains 12 residues. The V gene's germline CDR1 is MDHEN and CDR2 SYDVKM. This chain's CDR3 is CASSLRPGGWHF. In nucleotides, the CDR3 is TGTGCCAGCAGTTTACGTCCAGGGGGCTGGCATTTT.

This chain joins TRBV4-3 and TRBJ2-1; 11 nucleotides agree with TRBD2. Germline V gives CDR1 LGHNA, CDR2 YSLEER. CDR3 length equals 15 residues. V shed 4 bases and J 6 bases; nucleotides not matched to a gene: 5. CDR3 sequence (DNA): TGCGCCAGCAGCCCGCGGACTAGCGGGCCCAATGAGCAGTTCTTC. Protein: CASSPRTSGPNEQFF.

The chain carries TRBV5-1 and TRBJ2-7, with 8 bases fitting TRBD1. This CDR3 has 15 amino acids. Germline CDR1 SGHRS, CDR2 YFSETQ. Trimming removed 4 bases from V and 4 bases from J; junction bases left unmatched: 10. The CDR3 sequence is CASSPGAGGMYEQYF. CDR3 bases: TGCGCCAGCAGCCCCGGCGCAGGGGGCATGTACGAGCAGTACTTC.

This chain uses TRBV28 with TRBJ1-2, with D possibly TRBD1 on 6 matching bases. The CDR3 contains 12 residues. CDR1 is MDHEN and CDR2 is SYDVKM in the germline V gene. Trimming removed 5 bases from V and 4 bases from J, with 8 bases in between. CDR3 loop: CASSQGFYGYTF. DNA for the CDR3: TGTGCCAGCAGTCAGGGGTTCTATGGCTACACCTTC.

This clone has only a few counts. The gene calls are TRBV3-1 (or the pseudogene TRBV3-2) and TRBJ2-7; 8 nucleotides align to TRBD1. V lost 4 bases to trimming and J lost 5 bases; unmatched junction nucleotides: 7. This CDR3 contains 14 residues. CDR1 is LGHDT, CDR2 YNNKEL, per germline (reference sequence). The CDR3 is CASSLGDRPHEQYF. Here the CDR3 DNA reads TGTGCCAGCAGCCTTGGGGACAGGCCCCACGAGCAGTACTTC.

The chain joins TRBV11-2 to TRBJ2-3; TRBD2 matches at 7 bases. V lost 6 bases and J lost 5; bases outside the gene matches: 23. The CDR3 loop spans 19 amino acids. The germline V gene encodes CDR1 SGHAT and CDR2 FQNNGV. CDR3 bases: TGTGCCAGCAGTTCGGAGGGACTCCAAGGACTAGGACGAGGAGATACGCAGTATTTT. Protein: CASSSEGLQGLGRGDTQYF.

On this clone: The junction shows a germline mismatch at one end, possibly a read error. CDR3 sequence: CASSLAVSLQQLLF. The CDR3, as DNA: TGTGCCAGCAGCTTAGCGGTTTCCCTTCAACAGCTACTCTTC. This sequence joins TRBV7-2 and TRBJ1-2; no definite D call. Per germline, CDR1 SGHTA and CDR2 FQGNSA. This CDR3 spans 14 amino acids.

V gene TRBV5-1 combines with J gene TRBJ1-1; 11 bases agree with TRBD1. V trimming: 4 bases; J trimming: 1 base; junction bases outside the gene matches: 6. CDR3 size: 16 residues. From germline, CDR1 is SGHRS and CDR2 YFSETQ. CDR3 coding DNA: TGCGCCAGCAGCCAAGGACAGGGGGCTTGGAACACTGAAGCTTTCTTT. This sequence encodes CASSQGQGAWNTEAFF.

This clone showed up just once. The chain uses TRBV5-1 and TRBJ1-2; TRBD1 matches 10 bases. Germline V gene sequence: CDR1 SGHRS, CDR2 YFSETQ. The junction had 4 bases not matched to a gene; V was cut back by 5 bases and J by 0 bases. The CDR3 consists of 15 residues. The DNA of the CDR3 is TGCGCCAGCAGAAACGGACAGGGGGCTAACTATGGCTACACCTTC. Translation gives CASRNGQGANYGYTF.

This chain links TRBV7-9 with TRBJ1-5, with D uncertain. Per germline, CDR1 SEHNR and CDR2 FQNEAQ (reference sequence). V dropped 5 bases and J dropped 3 bases, with 14 bases sitting between them. The length of the CDR3 is 15 residues. The CDR3 region is CASSQMGDNNQPQHF. As DNA, the CDR3 is TGTGCCAGCAGCCAGATGGGCGATAACAATCAGCCCCAGCATTTT. The full variable domain, rest sourced from reference TRBV7-9 and TRBJ1-5, is DTGVSQNPRHKITKRGQNVTFRCDPISEHNRLYWYRQTLGQGPEFLTYFQNEAQLEKSRLLSDRFSAERPKGSFSTLEIQRTEQGDSAMYLCASSQMGDNNQPQHFGDGTRLSIL.

The genes are TRBV9 and TRBJ2-1; 7 bases fit TRBD2. Germline V CDR1 and CDR2: SGDLS, YYNGEE. The CDR3 is 15 residues long. V dropped 6 bases and J dropped 6; count of bases not matched to a gene: 12. CDR3 residues: CASTQAGSEINEQFF. CDR3 bases: TGTGCCAGCACCCAAGCGGGAAGTGAGATCAATGAGCAGTTCTTC.

This clone came up a few times. This chain joins TRBV18 and TRBJ2-1; maybe TRBD1 (6 bases). Trimming stripped 6 bases from V and 5 bases from J, with 17 bases between. CDR1 and CDR2 from the germline V gene are KGHSH and LQKENI. This CDR3 is built from 15 residues. This chain's CDR3 is CASSLTTGRDNEQFF. For the CDR3, the DNA is TGTGCCAGCTCTCTGACGACAGGACGGGACAATGAGCAGTTCTTC.

Remarks on this clone: One junction end does not reproduce the germline sequence, and a read error may be involved. CDR3 DNA: TGTGCCAGCAGCCCCTCCCCTCCGACACGGCGGGAATTT. It encodes CASSPSPPTRREF. The chain employs TRBV28 and TRBJ1-5, with D hard to call. This CDR3 has 13 amino acids. The germline CDR1 and CDR2 sequences are MDHEN and SYDVKM.

The genes are TRBV3-1 (or the pseudogene TRBV3-2) and TRBJ1-5; a possible D gene is TRBD1 (6 bases). Between the trimmed V and J ends, which lost 4 bases and 9 bases, there was a span of 19 bases. CDR1 and CDR2 (germline): LGHDT, YNNKEL (reference sequence). The CDR3 covers 15 residues. The DNA for the CDR3 is TGTGCCAGCAGCCCCGATGACAGGCCTCCGGGGCCCCAGCATTTT. Translating it yields CASSPDDRPPGPQHF.

The chain uses TRBV28 and TRBJ2-2; tentatively, D is TRBD1 (5 bases). This CDR3 spans 15 amino acids. Trimming shortened V by 0 bases and J by 2 bases, and 7 bases separated the two germline ends. CDR1 is MDHEN and CDR2 is SYDVKM in the germline V gene. This CDR3 is CASSLWQGNTGELFF. DNA for the CDR3: TGTGCCAGCAGTTTATGGCAGGGAAACACCGGGGAGCTGTTTTTT. The full variable domain, rest sourced from reference TRBV28 and TRBJ2-2, is DVKVTQSSRYLVKRTGEKVFLECVQDMDHENMFWYRQDPGLGLRLIYFSYDVKMKEKGDIPEGYSVSREKKERFSLILESASTNQTSMYLCASSLWQGNTGELFFGEGSRLTVL.

This chain joins TRBV6-5 and TRBJ2-5, with D perhaps being TRBD1 or TRBD2 (5 bases each). Trimming left V 6 bases short and J 1 base short, with 12 bases between. CDR1 is MNHEY, CDR2 SVGAGI, per germline. The CDR3 has 14 amino acids. CDR3 protein: CASSSPGAQETQYF. CDR3 in DNA: TGTGCCAGCAGCAGCCCCGGGGCCCAAGAGACCCAGTACTTC.

The chain uses TRBV9 and TRBJ2-1; 10 bases map to TRBD2. Germline CDR1 and CDR2: SGDLS and YYNGEE. The CDR3 is 16 amino acids. The V segment lost 6 bases and the J segment 9 bases; nucleotides outside the gene matches: 15. The CDR3 reads CASTPEGLAGEAEQFF. The DNA for the CDR3 is TGTGCCAGCACCCCAGAGGGGCTAGCGGGAGAGGCTGAGCAGTTCTTC.

This rearrangement joins TRBV29-1 to TRBJ1-2; D is possibly TRBD1 (6 bases). CDR1 and CDR2 (germline): SQVTM, ANQGSEA. V lost 4 bases to trimming and J lost 2 bases, with 11 bases between them. The CDR3 covers 13 residues. CDR3 sequence (DNA): TGCAGCGTTGTACAGGGCCCGAACTATGGCTACACCTTC. Its protein product is CSVVQGPNYGYTF.

Concerning this clone itself: The identical CDR3 is also encoded by other nucleotide sequences in the sample. The CDR3 loop is CASSISGEQFF. The CDR3 nucleotides read TGTGCCAGTAGTATTAGCGGTGAGCAGTTCTTC. This sequence joins TRBV19 and TRBJ2-1; TRBD2 is a possible D gene (6 bases). CDR3 size: 11 residues. V shed 3 bases and J shed 9 bases, with 6 bases lying between them. Germline loops: CDR1 LNHDA, CDR2 SQIVND (reference sequence).

V and J are TRBV9 and TRBJ1-3; no clear D. Trimming shortened V by 3 bases and J by 4 bases, and 17 bases separated the two germline ends. Germline assignment: CDR1 SGDLS and CDR2 YYNGEE. The CDR3 loop spans 16 amino acids. CDR3 loop: CASSEGLTLTGNTIYF. The CDR3 region has the DNA TGTGCCAGCAGCGAAGGGTTGACACTAACGGGAAACACCATATATTTT.